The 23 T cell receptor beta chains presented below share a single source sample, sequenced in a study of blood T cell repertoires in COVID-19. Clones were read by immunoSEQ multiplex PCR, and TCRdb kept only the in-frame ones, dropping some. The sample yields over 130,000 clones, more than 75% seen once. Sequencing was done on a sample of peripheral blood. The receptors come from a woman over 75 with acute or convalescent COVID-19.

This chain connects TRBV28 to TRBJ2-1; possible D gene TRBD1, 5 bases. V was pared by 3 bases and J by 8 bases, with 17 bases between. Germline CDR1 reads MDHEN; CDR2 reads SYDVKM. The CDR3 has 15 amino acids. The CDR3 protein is CASSFWTIEEDEQFF. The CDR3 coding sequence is TGTGCCAGCAGTTTTTGGACAATCGAGGAAGATGAGCAGTTCTTC.

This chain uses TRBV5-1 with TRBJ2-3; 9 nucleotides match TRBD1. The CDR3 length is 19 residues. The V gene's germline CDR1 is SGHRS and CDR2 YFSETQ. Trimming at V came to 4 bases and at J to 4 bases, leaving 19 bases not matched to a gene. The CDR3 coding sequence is TGCGCCAGCAGCCTACGCCCCCGGGACAGGGTAGGGTTTTCAGATACGCAGTATTTT. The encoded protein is CASSLRPRDRVGFSDTQYF.

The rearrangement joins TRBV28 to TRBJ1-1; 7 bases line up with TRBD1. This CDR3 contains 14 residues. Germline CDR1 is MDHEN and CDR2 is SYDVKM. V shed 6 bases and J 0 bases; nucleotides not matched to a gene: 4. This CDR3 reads CASSPDRVNTEAFF. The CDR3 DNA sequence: TGTGCCAGCAGCCCCGACAGGGTGAACACTGAAGCTTTCTTT.

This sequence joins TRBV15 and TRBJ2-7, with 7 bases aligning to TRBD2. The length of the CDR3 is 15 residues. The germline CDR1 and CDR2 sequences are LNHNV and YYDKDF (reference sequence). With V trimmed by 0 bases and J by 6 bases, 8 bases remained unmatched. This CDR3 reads CATSRDRAGASEQYF. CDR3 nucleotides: TGTGCCACCAGCAGAGATCGGGCGGGAGCAAGCGAGCAGTACTTC.

The CDR3 bases are TGCAGCGCCCGACAGGGGTTCACCGGGGAGCTGTTTTTT. It is translated as CSARQGFTGELFF. This rearrangement joins TRBV29-1 to TRBJ2-2, with 8 nucleotides matching TRBD1. Per germline, CDR1 SQVTM and CDR2 ANQGSEA. The CDR3 is 13 residues long. V gave up 7 bases and J gave up 4 bases; unmatched junction bases: 5.

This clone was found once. Here the CDR3 reads CASSSDRGQETQYF. The CDR3 DNA sequence: TGCGCCAGCAGCTCGGACAGGGGACAAGAGACCCAGTACTTC. The chain uses TRBV5-1 and TRBJ2-5, with TRBD1 matching 9 bases. The length of the CDR3 is 14 residues. V was clipped by 3 bases and J by 2 bases; unmatched bases: 2. Germline V lookup: CDR1 SGHRS, CDR2 YFSETQ.

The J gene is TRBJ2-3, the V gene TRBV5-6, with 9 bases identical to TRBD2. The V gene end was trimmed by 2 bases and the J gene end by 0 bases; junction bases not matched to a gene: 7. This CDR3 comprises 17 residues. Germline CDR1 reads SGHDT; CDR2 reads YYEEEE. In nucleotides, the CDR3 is TGTGCCAGCAGCTTCGCTACTAGCGGGTTTAGCACAGATACGCAGTATTTT. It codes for CASSFATSGFSTDTQYF.

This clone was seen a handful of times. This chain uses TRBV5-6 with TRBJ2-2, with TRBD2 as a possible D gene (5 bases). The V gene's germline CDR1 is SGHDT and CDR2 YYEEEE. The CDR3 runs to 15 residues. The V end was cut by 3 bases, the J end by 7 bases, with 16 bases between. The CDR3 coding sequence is TGTGCCAGCAGCTACTATAGAGGGATAGACGGGGAGCTGTTTTTT. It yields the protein CASSYYRGIDGELFF.

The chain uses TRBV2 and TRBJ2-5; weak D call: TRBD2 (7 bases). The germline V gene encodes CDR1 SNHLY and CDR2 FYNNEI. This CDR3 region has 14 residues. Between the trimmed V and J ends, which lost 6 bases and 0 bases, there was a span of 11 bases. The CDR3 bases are TGTGCCAGCAGAGTAGGGGGGGACCAAGAGACCCAGTACTTC. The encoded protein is CASRVGGDQETQYF.

This CDR3 is CASSYSMGENTGELFF. CDR3 nucleotide sequence: TGTGCCAGCAGTTACTCGATGGGCGAGAACACCGGGGAGCTGTTTTTT. This chain links TRBV6-5 with TRBJ2-2; D remains unclear. Trimming took off 0 bases at V and 1 base at J, with 9 bases between the two ends. This CDR3 comprises 16 residues. CDR1 and CDR2 (germline): MNHEY, SVGAGI.

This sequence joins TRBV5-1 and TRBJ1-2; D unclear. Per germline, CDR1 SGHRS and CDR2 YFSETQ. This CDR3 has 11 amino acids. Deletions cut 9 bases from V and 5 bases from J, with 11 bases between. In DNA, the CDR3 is TGCGCCACCTCGAACTGGTATGGCTACACCTTC. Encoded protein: CATSNWYGYTF. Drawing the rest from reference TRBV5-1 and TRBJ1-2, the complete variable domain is KAGVTQTPRYLIKTRGQQVTLSCSPISGHRSVSWYQQTPGQGLQFLFEYFSETQRNKGNFPGRFSGRQFSNSRSEMNVSTLELGDSALYLCATSNWYGYTFGSGTRLTVV.

The CDR3 DNA reads TGTGCCAGCAGCCGCGGGGCAGCAGGACTGAACACTGAAGCTTTCTTT. Its translation is CASSRGAAGLNTEAFF. This rearrangement joins TRBV7-9 to TRBJ1-1, with D possibly matching TRBD1 (5 bases). Germline-derived CDR1 and CDR2 are SEHNR and FQNEAQ (reference sequence). This CDR3 spans 16 amino acids. V lost 5 bases, J lost 0 bases, and 16 bases lay in between.

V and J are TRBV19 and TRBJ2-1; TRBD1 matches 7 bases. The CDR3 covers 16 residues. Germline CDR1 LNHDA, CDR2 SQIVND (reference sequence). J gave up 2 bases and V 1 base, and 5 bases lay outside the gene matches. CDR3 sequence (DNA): TGTGCCAGTAGTATAGTTTTACAGGGGCCCTACAATGAGCAGTTCTTC. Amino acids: CASSIVLQGPYNEQFF.

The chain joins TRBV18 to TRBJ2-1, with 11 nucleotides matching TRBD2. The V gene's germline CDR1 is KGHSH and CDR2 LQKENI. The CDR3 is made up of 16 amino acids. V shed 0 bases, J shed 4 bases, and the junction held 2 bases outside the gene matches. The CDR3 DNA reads TGTGCCAGCTCACCACCAAGACTAGCGGGATACAATGAGCAGTTCTTC. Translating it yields CASSPPRLAGYNEQFF.

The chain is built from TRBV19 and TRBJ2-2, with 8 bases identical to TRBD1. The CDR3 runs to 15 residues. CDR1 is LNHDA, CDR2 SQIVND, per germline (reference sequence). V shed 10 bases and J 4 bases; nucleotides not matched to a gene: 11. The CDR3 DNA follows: TGTGCCATTGAGGGCAGGGGGCGGGGCACCGGGGAGCTGTTTTTT. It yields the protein CAIEGRGRGTGELFF.

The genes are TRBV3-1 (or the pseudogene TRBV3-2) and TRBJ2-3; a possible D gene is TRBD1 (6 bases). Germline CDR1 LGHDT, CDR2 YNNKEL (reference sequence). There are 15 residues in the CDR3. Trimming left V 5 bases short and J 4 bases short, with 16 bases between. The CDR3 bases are TGTGCCAGCAGCTTGCACGAAGGGGGAGCAGATACGCAGTATTTT. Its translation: CASSLHEGGADTQYF.

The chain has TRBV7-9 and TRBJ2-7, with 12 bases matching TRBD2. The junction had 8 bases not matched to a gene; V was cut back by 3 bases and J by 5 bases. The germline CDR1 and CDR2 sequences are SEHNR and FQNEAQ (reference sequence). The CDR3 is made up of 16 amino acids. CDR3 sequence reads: CASSFSTSGSANEQYF. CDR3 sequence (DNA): TGTGCCAGCAGCTTCTCGACTAGCGGGAGCGCCAACGAGCAGTACTTC.

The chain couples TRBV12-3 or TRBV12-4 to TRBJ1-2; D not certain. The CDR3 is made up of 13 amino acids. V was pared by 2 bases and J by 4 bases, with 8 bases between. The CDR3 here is CASSLRRIYGYTF. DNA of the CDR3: TGTGCCAGCAGTTTAAGGAGGATCTATGGCTACACCTTC.

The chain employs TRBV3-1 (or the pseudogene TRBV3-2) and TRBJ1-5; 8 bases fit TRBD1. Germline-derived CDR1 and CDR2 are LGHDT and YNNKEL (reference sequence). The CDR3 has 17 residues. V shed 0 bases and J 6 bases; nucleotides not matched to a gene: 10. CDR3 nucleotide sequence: TGTGCCAGCAGCCAAGATCCTTGGACAGGGAGTAGTCAGCCCCAGCATTTT. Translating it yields CASSQDPWTGSSQPQHF.

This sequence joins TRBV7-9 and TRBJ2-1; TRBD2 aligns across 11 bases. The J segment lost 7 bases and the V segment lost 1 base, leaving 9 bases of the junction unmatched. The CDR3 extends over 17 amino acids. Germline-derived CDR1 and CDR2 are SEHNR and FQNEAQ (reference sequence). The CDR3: CASSLGLGSGGANEQFF. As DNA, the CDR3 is TGTGCCAGCAGCTTAGGTTTGGGTAGCGGGGGGGCTAATGAGCAGTTCTTC.

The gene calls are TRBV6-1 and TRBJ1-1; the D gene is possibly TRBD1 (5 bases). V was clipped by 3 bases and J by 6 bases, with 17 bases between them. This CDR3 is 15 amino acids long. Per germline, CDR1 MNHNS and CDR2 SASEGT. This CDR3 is CASSDNGRVSAEAFF. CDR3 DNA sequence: TGTGCCAGCAGTGACAATGGCAGGGTAAGTGCTGAAGCTTTCTTT.

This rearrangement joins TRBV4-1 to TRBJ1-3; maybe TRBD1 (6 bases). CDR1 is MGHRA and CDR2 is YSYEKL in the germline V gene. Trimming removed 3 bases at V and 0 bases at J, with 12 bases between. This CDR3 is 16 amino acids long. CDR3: CASSQQGHSSGNTIYF. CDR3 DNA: TGCGCCAGCAGCCAGCAGGGGCATAGCTCTGGAAACACCATATATTTT.

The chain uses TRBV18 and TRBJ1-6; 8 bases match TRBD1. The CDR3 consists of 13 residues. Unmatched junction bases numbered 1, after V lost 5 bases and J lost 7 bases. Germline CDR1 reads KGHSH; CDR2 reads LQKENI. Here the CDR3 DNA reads TGTGCCAGCTCAGGACAGGGAAATTCACCCCTCCACTTT. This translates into CASSGQGNSPLHF.